A single TCR beta chain is shown here with its context. This record belongs to a study of PD-L1 blockade in urothelial cancer. At the level of the study: About 90% of the 29 patients were males with bladder-origin urothelial cancer. Patients' histories included 0 to 3 prior chemotherapy regimens.

Germline assignment: CDR1 SGHDT and CDR2 YYEEEE. V gave up 5 bases and J gave up 1 base; unmatched junction bases: 2. The CDR3 is 13 amino acids. Synthetic templates analogous to TCR were spiked into all PCRs individually. Assay used: immunoSEQ multiplex PCR; TCRdb lists only in-frame clones, some missing. The table includes approximately 110,000 clones, around 93% detected once. As for time point: peripheral blood 6 weeks after treatment start. Each patient contributed between 1 and 8 total time points of blood mononuclear cells, pretreatment and during treatment. This sample comprised PBMCs, obtained around atezolizumab (anti-PD-L1) treatment. This sequence originates from a man aged 60 to 69 with urothelial cancer. The V and J genes are TRBV5-6 and TRBJ1-2; 7 bases match TRBD1. CDR3 amino acids: CASSRDSNYGYTF. The CDR3 region has the DNA TGTGCCAGCAGTCGGGACAGTAACTATGGCTACACCTTC.